One sample yielded the 26 T cell receptor beta chains listed below, sequenced in a study of beta chain features in type 1 diabetes. Study-level results: A moderate, significant TCRB CDR3 shortening appeared in type 1 diabetes across four CD4+ subsets.

Their target antigens are unknown. The whole isolated RNA underwent reverse transcription, so sequencing captured expressed TCRB transcripts. Produced via immunoSEQ multiplex PCR; TCRdb's table is partial and in-frame only. The repertoire includes about 340,000 clones, approximately 13% of them detected once, and about 0.015% sits in the top ten. The sequencing sample was made of naive CD4+ T cells from blood. These receptors all come from a woman aged 18-35 years with type 1 diabetes.

This clone was seen only a few times. This chain links TRBV30 with TRBJ1-1, with TRBD1 matching 8 bases. CDR1 is GTSNPN, CDR2 SVGIG, per germline (reference sequence). V lost 4 bases and J lost 5; bases outside the gene matches: 3. The CDR3 covers 12 residues. DNA for the CDR3: TGTGCCTGGACCCAGGGGGCTACTGAAGCTTTCTTT. Residues: CAWTQGATEAFF.

The gene calls are TRBV2 and TRBJ2-3; a weak D match, TRBD2 (5 bases). CDR3 length: 12 residues. Deletions cut 3 bases from V and 7 bases from J, with 8 bases between. Germline values: CDR1 SNHLY, CDR2 FYNNEI. CDR3 sequence: CASSDRGHTQYF. CDR3 sequence (DNA): TGTGCCAGCAGTGATCGGGGTCATACGCAGTATTTT.

This clone was seen a few times. The rearrangement links TRBV18 to TRBJ2-5; D ambiguous. V was clipped by 4 bases and J by 0 bases, with 6 bases between them. The V gene's germline CDR1 is KGHSH and CDR2 LQKENI. This CDR3 comprises 13 residues. The CDR3 loop is CASSREDQETQYF. DNA of the CDR3: TGTGCCAGCTCACGAGAGGACCAAGAGACCCAGTACTTC.

This clone was found a few times. The gene calls are TRBV11-2 and TRBJ2-7; 9 positions agree with TRBD1. The CDR3 contains 17 residues. In germline, CDR1 is SGHAT, CDR2 FQNNGV. V lost 3 bases, J lost 1 base, and 10 bases stayed unmatched. The CDR3 region has the DNA TGTGCCAGCAGCTTCGGGGTCGGGACAGGGTCGTCCTACGAGCAGTACGTC. This translates into CASSFGVGTGSSYEQYV.

V and J are TRBV7-2 and TRBJ2-7; 13 bases are a match to TRBD2. The CDR3 length is 17 residues. CDR1 and CDR2 (germline): SGHTA, FQGNSA. V dropped 1 base and J dropped 2; count of bases not matched to a gene: 5. This CDR3 is CASSLGLAGGITYEQYF. Written as DNA, the CDR3 is TGTGCCAGCAGCTTAGGACTAGCGGGAGGTATTACCTACGAGCAGTACTTC.

This clone has only a few counts. The chain joins TRBV6-5 to TRBJ2-7; D is perhaps TRBD2 (5 bases). This CDR3 is built from 14 residues. Trimming stripped 6 bases from V and 1 base from J, with 13 bases between. CDR1 is MNHEY, CDR2 SVGAGI, per germline. The CDR3 DNA follows: TGTGCCAGCAGCCCCCGGGGTTTATCCTACGAGCAGTACGTC. Residues: CASSPRGLSYEQYV.

The gene calls are TRBV30 and TRBJ2-2; a possible D gene is TRBD1 (5 bases). The CDR3 is 15 residues long. Deletions cut 0 bases from V and 4 bases from J, with 12 bases between. From germline, CDR1 is GTSNPN and CDR2 SVGIG (reference sequence). The CDR3 loop is CAWSVSTASTGELFF. CDR3 DNA: TGTGCCTGGAGTGTATCGACAGCGTCCACCGGGGAGCTGTTTTTT.

This clone was observed a handful of times. V gene TRBV5-4 combines with J gene TRBJ2-5, with TRBD1 identical over 8 bases. After removal of 4 bases from V and 3 bases from J, the junction contained 5 bases not matched to a gene. Germline loops: CDR1 SGHNT, CDR2 YYREEE (reference sequence). This CDR3 contains 14 residues. The CDR3 nucleotides are TGTGCCAGCAGCGGTAAACAGGGGGAAGAGACCCAGTACTTC. It yields the protein CASSGKQGEETQYF.

This rearrangement joins TRBV18 to TRBJ2-7; tentatively, D is TRBD1 (5 bases). Trimming shortened V by 3 bases and J by 0 bases, and 18 bases separated the two germline ends. The germline V gene encodes CDR1 KGHSH and CDR2 LQKENI. CDR3 size: 17 residues. CDR3 sequence: CASSPPVGAPSSYEQYF. CDR3 bases: TGTGCCAGCTCACCCCCCGTAGGGGCACCCAGCTCCTACGAGCAGTACTTC.

This clone has just a few counts. The chain combines TRBV5-4 with TRBJ1-2; TRBD1 matches 9 bases. The junction had 0 bases not matched to a gene; V was cut back by 4 bases and J by 2 bases. The CDR3 runs 13 residues. Germline V gene data show CDR1 as SGHNT and CDR2 as YYREEE (reference sequence). CDR3 coding DNA: TGTGCCAGCAGCGGACAGGGGAACTATGGCTACACCTTC. It codes for CASSGQGNYGYTF.

This clone was seen a few times. This chain links TRBV6-6 with TRBJ1-1; 11 bases align to TRBD1. Germline loops: CDR1 MNHNY, CDR2 SVGAGI (reference sequence). V shed 7 bases, J shed 10 bases, and the junction held 8 bases outside the gene matches. This CDR3 region has 13 residues. The CDR3: CASTGQGAPRAFF. The CDR3 region has the DNA TGTGCCAGCACCGGACAGGGGGCTCCAAGAGCTTTCTTT.

The chain has TRBV5-1 and TRBJ1-4; TRBD1 is a possible D gene (6 bases). Trimming pared 2 bases from V and 12 bases from J, leaving 11 bases between. Germline V gives CDR1 SGHRS, CDR2 YFSETQ. CDR3 size: 12 residues. CDR3 nucleotide sequence: TGCGCCAGCAGCTTCCCGGACAGCCAACTGTTTTTT. It codes for CASSFPDSQLFF.

This clone turned up a few times. The chain employs TRBV11-2 and TRBJ2-1; TRBD2 matches 10 bases. The length of the CDR3 is 17 residues. The germline gives CDR1 SGHAT, CDR2 FQNNGV. V trimming: 0 bases; J trimming: 9 bases; junction bases outside the gene matches: 11. CDR3 sequence (DNA): TGTGCCAGCAGCTTAGATGCTAGCGGGAGAAGGTTGGGTGAGCAGTTCTTC. It specifies CASSLDASGRRLGEQFF.

This clone was picked up a small number of times. The chain joins TRBV19 to TRBJ2-1; 11 bases fit TRBD2. With V trimmed by 5 bases and J by 0 bases, 15 bases remained unmatched. This CDR3 region has 20 residues. Germline lookup yields CDR1 LNHDA and CDR2 SQIVND (reference sequence). The CDR3 bases are TGTGCCAGTAGTCCCCGAGGAGGGACTAGCGGTTTAGCCTCCTACAATGAGCAGTTCTTC. Its translation is CASSPRGGTSGLASYNEQFF.

The CDR3 nucleotides read TGTGCCAGCTCACGTCAACAGGGGGCAAGCACAGATACGCAGTATTTT. It is translated as CASSRQQGASTDTQYF. V usage is TRBV18 and J usage is TRBJ2-3; TRBD1 aligns across 9 bases. The CDR3 consists of 16 residues. Germline trimming cut 4 bases from V and 0 bases from J; bases unmatched to any gene: 5. From germline, CDR1 is KGHSH and CDR2 LQKENI.

The chain couples TRBV6-5 to TRBJ2-5, with a possible D match to TRBD1 (6 bases). The germline gives CDR1 MNHEY, CDR2 SVGAGI. The CDR3 consists of 15 residues. The V gene lost 0 bases and the J gene lost 4 bases, with 12 bases spanning the gap. CDR3 in amino acids: CASSYSSGAPETQYF. The DNA for the CDR3 is TGTGCCAGCAGTTACTCTTCAGGGGCCCCAGAGACCCAGTACTTC.

This clone appeared a few times. This chain links TRBV15 with TRBJ1-5; 9 bases line up with TRBD1. This CDR3 spans 14 amino acids. The germline gives CDR1 LNHNV, CDR2 YYDKDF (reference sequence). V dropped 4 bases and J dropped 4; count of bases not matched to a gene: 2. The CDR3 sequence is CATSKGQGNQPQHF. CDR3 sequence (DNA): TGTGCCACCAGCAAAGGACAGGGGAATCAGCCCCAGCATTTT.

This clone was picked up a small number of times. The chain is built from TRBV5-1 and TRBJ2-1; no definite D call. Per germline, CDR1 SGHRS and CDR2 YFSETQ. The CDR3 totals 12 residues. V lost 4 bases and J lost 3, with 5 bases in between. In DNA form, the CDR3 reads TGCGCCAGCAGCGATAGCTACAATGAGCAGTTCTTC. It is translated as CASSDSYNEQFF.

This clone was recorded a few times. The V call is TRBV7-9, the J call TRBJ2-1; maybe TRBD2 (5 bases). The CDR3 consists of 11 residues. Between the trimmed V and J ends, which lost 6 bases and 13 bases, there was a span of 13 bases. Germline lookup yields CDR1 SEHNR and CDR2 FQNEAQ (reference sequence). This CDR3 is CASRPAREQFF. The CDR3 coding sequence is TGTGCCAGCAGGCCAGCGAGGGAACAGTTCTTC.

V usage is TRBV2 and J usage is TRBJ2-1, with 8 bases that match TRBD2. This CDR3 is 15 amino acids long. Germline V gene sequence: CDR1 SNHLY, CDR2 FYNNEI. The junction had 12 bases not matched to a gene; V was cut back by 5 bases and J by 9 bases. Here the CDR3 reads CASSPNPGLGGEQFF. CDR3 bases: TGTGCCAGCAGTCCGAATCCGGGACTAGGAGGTGAGCAGTTCTTC.

A few counts support this clone. The chain links TRBV23-1 to TRBJ1-1, with D possibly TRBD1 on 5 matching bases. TRBV23-1 is placed among ORFs of uncertain function. The ends were cut back, 7 bases at V and 2 bases at J, with 32 bases in the middle. This CDR3 has 20 residues. In DNA form, the CDR3 reads TGCGCCAGCAACCCTACGGGACTTCCGGGTAGATTCGGCCCCAACACTGAAGCTTTCTTT. Translating it yields CASNPTGLPGRFGPNTEAFF.

The table lists this clone with a few counts. The CDR3 bases are TGTGCCAGCAGCTCGGAGGTCGGTGCGCGTCTGCATGAGCAGTTCTTC. Translating it yields CASSSEVGARLHEQFF. The gene calls are TRBV7-8 and TRBJ2-1; D may be TRBD2 (5 bases). Trimming removed 4 bases from V and 8 bases from J, with 21 bases in between. This CDR3 contains 16 residues. Germline CDR1 and CDR2: SGHVS and FQNEAQ.

In this sample, this clone turned up a few times. V usage is TRBV30 and J usage is TRBJ2-7; 10 bases agree with TRBD2. Trimming took 5 bases from V and 4 from J; bases not matched to a gene: 5. Germline CDR1 reads GTSNPN; CDR2 reads SVGIG (reference sequence). CDR3 length equals 13 residues. CDR3 coding DNA: TGTGCCTGGGGGAAGCGGGAGGGTTACGAGCAGTACTTC. This gives the protein CAWGKREGYEQYF.

This clone occurred a few times. V gene TRBV5-1 combines with J gene TRBJ2-7; 7 positions match TRBD1. This CDR3 contains 14 residues. V lost 4 bases and J lost 1; bases outside the gene matches: 5. Germline lookup yields CDR1 SGHRS and CDR2 YFSETQ. CDR3 protein: CASSTGQVSYEQYF. The CDR3 nucleotides are TGCGCCAGCAGCACCGGACAGGTATCCTACGAGCAGTACTTC.

This clone was counted only a few times. The chain combines TRBV9 with TRBJ2-2; weak D call: TRBD1 (6 bases). V lost 1 base, J lost 4 bases, and 11 bases lay in between. Per the germline V gene, CDR1 is SGDLS and CDR2 is YYNGEE. The CDR3 contains 15 residues. Here the CDR3 reads CASSVNPRGTGELFF. CDR3 coding DNA: TGTGCCAGCAGCGTAAACCCCAGGGGCACCGGGGAGCTGTTTTTT.

There are a few counts of this clone. This rearrangement joins TRBV6-5 to TRBJ2-7; maybe TRBD1 (6 bases). There are 13 residues in the CDR3. Germline V gene sequence: CDR1 MNHEY, CDR2 SVGAGI. V lost 7 bases and J 1 base, leaving 11 bases between the germline ends. The CDR3: CASKRGQSYEQYF. CDR3 DNA: TGTGCCAGCAAGAGAGGACAGTCCTACGAGCAGTACTTC.